This passage covers 11 T cell receptor beta chains from one sample sequenced in a study of T cell changes during pregnancy in multiple sclerosis. Method: immunoSEQ multiplex PCR; TCRdb's copy keeps in-frame clones and lacks some. Of fewer than 90,000 clones listed, around 93% were seen once; the top ten hold 1.3% to 1.5%. Sequenced material: peripheral blood, taken in the third trimester of pregnancy. Receptors originate from a female donor in good health, enrolled as a control in a pregnancy study.

Concerning this clone: One end of the junction is discordant with germline, which a read error may explain. This chain links TRBV9 with TRBJ1-1; a weak D match, TRBD1 (6 bases). The length of the CDR3 is 13 residues. Germline CDR1 is SGDLS and CDR2 is YYNGEE. As DNA, the CDR3 is TGTGCCAGCAGCGAGGGACCAGGGGCGGTTGGGGCGTTT. Protein: CASSEGPGAVGAF.

The V gene is TRBV9, the J gene TRBJ2-1, with D hard to call. In germline, CDR1 is SGDLS, CDR2 YYNGEE. V was trimmed by 0 bases and J by 7 bases, leaving 5 bases between them. This CDR3 comprises 12 residues. The CDR3 DNA is TGTGCCAGCAGCGTAGAATCTAATGAGCAGTTCTTC. Amino acids: CASSVESNEQFF.

The J gene is TRBJ2-3, the V gene TRBV25-1; TRBD2 matches at 7 bases. With V trimmed by 8 bases and J by 2 bases, 10 bases remained unmatched. The germline CDR1 and CDR2 sequences are MGHDK and SYGVNS. This CDR3 spans 15 amino acids. CDR3 residues: CASSGGGPHTDTQYF. The CDR3 DNA reads TGTGCCAGCTCGGGAGGCGGACCACACACAGATACGCAGTATTTT.

The chain recombines TRBV18 with TRBJ2-7; 12 nucleotides line up with TRBD1. The germline CDR1 and CDR2 sequences are KGHSH and LQKENI. The J segment lost 7 bases and the V segment lost 0 bases, leaving 7 bases of the junction unmatched. The CDR3 loop spans 16 amino acids. For the CDR3, the DNA is TGTGCCAGCTCACCACCTCCGGGACAGGGGGCTGAGGAGCAGTACTTC. Translating gives CASSPPPGQGAEEQYF.

The chain links TRBV2 to TRBJ2-1; 7 nucleotides align to TRBD2. J lost 7 bases, V lost 3 bases, and 9 bases had no gene match. The CDR3 loop spans 15 amino acids. Germline CDR1 and CDR2: SNHLY and FYNNEI. CDR3 amino acids: CASSEGRGSSNEQFF. In DNA form, the CDR3 reads TGTGCCAGCAGTGAGGGGCGCGGGAGTTCGAATGAGCAGTTCTTC. The variable domain in full, completed from reference TRBV2 and TRBJ2-1, reads EPEVTQTPSHQVTQMGQEVILRCVPISNHLYFYWYRQILGQKVEFLVSFYNNEISEKSEIFDDQFSVERPDGSNFTLKIRSTKLEDSAMYFCASSEGRGSSNEQFFGPGTRLTVL.

The rearrangement links TRBV28 to TRBJ2-2; D ambiguous. There are 15 residues in the CDR3. Trimming cost V 5 bases and J 3 bases, with 13 bases left between them. In germline, CDR1 is MDHEN, CDR2 SYDVKM. The CDR3: CASSPSDKYTGELFF. In DNA form, the CDR3 reads TGTGCCAGCAGTCCCTCTGACAAATACACCGGGGAGCTGTTTTTT.

This clone is a singleton in its sample. The chain has TRBV27 and TRBJ2-1; TRBD2 matches 8 bases. CDR3 size: 16 residues. V lost 4 bases, J lost 0 bases, and 5 bases stayed unmatched. CDR1 is MNHEY, CDR2 SMNVEV, per germline (reference sequence). CDR3 sequence reads: CASSSQRESSYNEQFF. CDR3 nucleotide sequence: TGTGCCAGCAGTTCCCAGCGGGAGAGCTCCTACAATGAGCAGTTCTTC.

The V gene is TRBV5-1, the J gene TRBJ1-5; tentative D call: TRBD1 (5 bases). The germline V and J ends were trimmed by 0 bases and 1 base, with 8 bases remaining between them. The length of the CDR3 is 15 residues. CDR1 SGHRS and CDR2 YFSETQ come from the germline V gene. The CDR3 region is CASSLDGGSNQPQHF. The CDR3 DNA sequence: TGCGCCAGCAGCTTGGATGGGGGGAGCAATCAGCCCCAGCATTTT.

The V call is TRBV4-1, the J call TRBJ2-3; 9 bases match TRBD1. Germline CDR1 MGHRA, CDR2 YSYEKL. The CDR3 has 15 amino acids. V lost 6 bases, J lost 3 bases, and 7 bases stayed unmatched. The CDR3 sequence is CASSPGQGETDTQYF. The CDR3 nucleotides are TGCGCCAGCAGTCCGGGACAGGGAGAGACAGATACGCAGTATTTT.

In its sample, this clone was seen once. The CDR3 sequence: CASRRRSSSYNEQFF. The CDR3 DNA is TGTGCCAGCAGAAGGAGGTCCAGCTCCTACAATGAGCAGTTCTTC. The gene calls are TRBV7-8 and TRBJ2-1; a possible D gene is TRBD2 (5 bases). Per germline, CDR1 SGHVS and CDR2 FQNEAQ. The CDR3 length is 15 residues. The germline V and J ends were trimmed by 6 bases and 0 bases, with 12 bases remaining between them.

The rearrangement links TRBV2 to TRBJ2-1, with a tentative D call TRBD2 (6 bases). Trimming shortened V by 9 bases and J by 0 bases, and 15 bases separated the two germline ends. In germline, CDR1 is SNHLY, CDR2 FYNNEI. This CDR3 comprises 15 residues. CDR3 bases: TGTGCCAGTGACCCCGGGACTCTCTCCTACAATGAGCAGTTCTTC. This gives the protein CASDPGTLSYNEQFF.